This TCR beta chain was sequenced in a study of HIV-infected patients and healthy controls. In its sample, this clonotype was seen many times. Its matching antigen is unknown. Study observations and caveats: In healthy controls, MAIT alpha CDR3s were common; in HIV+ repertoires, severely depleted.

cDNA was made from 400 to 500 ng RNA using alpha and beta constant primers. Separate chain-specific third strand synthesis with multiplexing indices produced the alpha and beta libraries. TCRdb itself ran the 5' RACE reads through MiXCR, one entry per CDR3 protein. The sample consists of approximately 9,000 distinct CDR3 sequences, approximately 9.1% of them appearing once. Roughly three months, about 14 weeks, into antiretroviral therapy, follow-up blood was collected. No cell fractionation was done, so the repertoire covers all unsorted peripheral blood T cells. A roughly 2.5 ml peripheral blood sample was taken for RNA. People with immunomodulatory therapy, recent vaccination or treatment interruptions were not enrolled. The CDR3 contains 17 residues. In germline, CDR1 is MNHEY, CDR2 SVGAGI. V was clipped by 6 bases and J by 0 bases; unmatched bases: 13.

The V call is TRBV6-5, the J call TRBJ2-7, with 8 bases identical to TRBD2. Sample: blood, taken during antiretroviral therapy. The clonotype comes from an adult with HIV infection. This CDR3 reads CASSSWGSGASSYEQYF. CDR3 coding DNA: TGTGCCAGCAGCTCCTGGGGTAGCGGGGCAAGCTCCTACGAGCAGTACTTC.